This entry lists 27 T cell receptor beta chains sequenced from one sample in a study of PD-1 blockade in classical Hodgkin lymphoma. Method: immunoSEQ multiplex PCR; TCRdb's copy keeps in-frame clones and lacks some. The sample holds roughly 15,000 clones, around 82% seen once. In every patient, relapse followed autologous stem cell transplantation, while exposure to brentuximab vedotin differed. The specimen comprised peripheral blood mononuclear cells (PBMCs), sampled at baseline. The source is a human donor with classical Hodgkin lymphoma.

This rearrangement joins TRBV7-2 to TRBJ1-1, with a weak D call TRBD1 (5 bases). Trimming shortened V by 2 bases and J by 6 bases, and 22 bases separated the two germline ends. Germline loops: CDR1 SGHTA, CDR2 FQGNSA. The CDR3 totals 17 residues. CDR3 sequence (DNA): TGTGCCAGCAGCTTAAACAGGCTTCTGGTCCCAGCCCCTGAAGCTTTCTTT. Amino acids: CASSLNRLLVPAPEAFF.

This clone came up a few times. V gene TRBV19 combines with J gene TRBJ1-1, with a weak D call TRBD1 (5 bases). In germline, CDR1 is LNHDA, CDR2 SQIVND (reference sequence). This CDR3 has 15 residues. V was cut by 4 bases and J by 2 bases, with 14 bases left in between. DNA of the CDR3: TGTGCCAGTAGTAATTCCCAGGGAGGTAACACTGAAGCTTTCTTT. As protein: CASSNSQGGNTEAFF. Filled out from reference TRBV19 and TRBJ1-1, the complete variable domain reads DGGITQSPKYLFRKEGQNVTLSCEQNLNHDAMYWYRQDPGQGLRLIYYSQIVNDFQKGDIAEGYSVSREKKESFPLTVTSAQKNPTAFYLCASSNSQGGNTEAFFGQGTRLTVV.

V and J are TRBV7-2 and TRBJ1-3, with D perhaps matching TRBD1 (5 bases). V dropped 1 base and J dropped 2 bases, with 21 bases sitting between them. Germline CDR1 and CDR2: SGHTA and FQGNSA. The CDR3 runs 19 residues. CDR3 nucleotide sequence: TGTGCCAGCAGCTTAGTTAGTTCAGGGAGATATAGTGCTGGAAACACCATATATTTT. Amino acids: CASSLVSSGRYSAGNTIYF.

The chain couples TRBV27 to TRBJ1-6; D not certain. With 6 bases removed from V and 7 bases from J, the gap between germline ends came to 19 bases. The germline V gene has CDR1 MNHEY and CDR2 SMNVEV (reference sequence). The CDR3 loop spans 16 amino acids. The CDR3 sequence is CASSHRWGRLNSPLHF. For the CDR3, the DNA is TGTGCCAGCAGCCATAGATGGGGTAGGCTCAATTCACCCCTCCACTTT.

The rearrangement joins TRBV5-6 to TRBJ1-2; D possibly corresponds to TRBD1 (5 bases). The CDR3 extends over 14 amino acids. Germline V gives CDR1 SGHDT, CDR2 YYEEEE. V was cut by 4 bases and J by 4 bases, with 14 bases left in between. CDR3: CASSPAREFYGYTF. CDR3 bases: TGTGCCAGCAGCCCCGCCAGGGAATTCTATGGCTACACCTTC.

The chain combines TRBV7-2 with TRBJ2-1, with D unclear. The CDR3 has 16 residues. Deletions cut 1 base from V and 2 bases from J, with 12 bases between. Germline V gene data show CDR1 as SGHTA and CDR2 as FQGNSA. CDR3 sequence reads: CASSLERYPTYNEQFF. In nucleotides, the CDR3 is TGTGCCAGCAGCTTAGAAAGGTACCCAACCTACAATGAGCAGTTCTTC. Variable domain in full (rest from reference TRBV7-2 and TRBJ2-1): GAGVSQSPSNKVTEKGKDVELRCDPISGHTALYWYRQSLGQGLEFLIYFQGNSAPDKSGLPSDRFSAERTGGSVSTLTIQRTQQEDSAVYLCASSLERYPTYNEQFFGPGTRLTVL.

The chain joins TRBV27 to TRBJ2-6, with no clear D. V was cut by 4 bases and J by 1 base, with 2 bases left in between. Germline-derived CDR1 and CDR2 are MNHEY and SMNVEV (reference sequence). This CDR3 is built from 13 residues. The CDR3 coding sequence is TGTGCCAGCAGTTGGTCTGGGGCCAACGTCCTGACTTTC. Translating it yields CASSWSGANVLTF.

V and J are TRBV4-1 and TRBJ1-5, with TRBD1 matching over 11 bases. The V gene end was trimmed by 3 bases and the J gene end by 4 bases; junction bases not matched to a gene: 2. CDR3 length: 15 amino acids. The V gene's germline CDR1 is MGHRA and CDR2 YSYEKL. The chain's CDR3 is CASSQGTGGNQPQHF. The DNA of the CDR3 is TGCGCCAGCAGCCAGGGGACAGGGGGGAATCAGCCCCAGCATTTT.

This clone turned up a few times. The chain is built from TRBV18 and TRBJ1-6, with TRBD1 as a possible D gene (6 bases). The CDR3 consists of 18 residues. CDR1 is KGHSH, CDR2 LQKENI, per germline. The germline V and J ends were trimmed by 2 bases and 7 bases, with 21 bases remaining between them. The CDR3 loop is CASSPETQGRFRNSPLHF. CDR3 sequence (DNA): TGTGCCAGCTCACCAGAGACACAGGGACGATTTCGCAATTCACCCCTCCACTTT.

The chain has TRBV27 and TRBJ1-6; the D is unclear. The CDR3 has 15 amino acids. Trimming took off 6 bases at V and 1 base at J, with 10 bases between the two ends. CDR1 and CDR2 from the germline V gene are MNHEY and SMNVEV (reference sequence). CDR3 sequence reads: CASRGKASYNSPLHF. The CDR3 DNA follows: TGTGCCAGCAGGGGTAAGGCGTCCTATAATTCACCCCTCCACTTT.

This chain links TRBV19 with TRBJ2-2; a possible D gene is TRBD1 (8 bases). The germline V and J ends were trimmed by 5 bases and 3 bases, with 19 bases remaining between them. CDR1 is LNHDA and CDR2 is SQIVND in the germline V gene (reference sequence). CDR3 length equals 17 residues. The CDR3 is CASSPNGQGGYTGELFF. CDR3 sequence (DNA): TGTGCCAGTAGTCCTAACGGACAGGGAGGGTACACCGGGGAGCTGTTTTTT.

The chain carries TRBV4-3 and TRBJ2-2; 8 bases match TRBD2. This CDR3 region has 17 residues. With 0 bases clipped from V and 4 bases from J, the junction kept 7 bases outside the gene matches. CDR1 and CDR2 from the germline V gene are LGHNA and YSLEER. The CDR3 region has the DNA TGCGCCAGCAGCCAAGAGGAACGGGGGGGGCCCACCGGGGAGCTGTTTTTT. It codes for CASSQEERGGPTGELFF.

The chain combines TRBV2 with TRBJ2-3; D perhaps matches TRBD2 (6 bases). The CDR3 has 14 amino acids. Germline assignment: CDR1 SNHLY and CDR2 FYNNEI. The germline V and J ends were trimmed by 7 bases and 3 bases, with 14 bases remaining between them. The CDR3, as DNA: TGTGCCAGCAAGGGAGGACTGGTAACAGATACGCAGTATTTT. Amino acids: CASKGGLVTDTQYF.

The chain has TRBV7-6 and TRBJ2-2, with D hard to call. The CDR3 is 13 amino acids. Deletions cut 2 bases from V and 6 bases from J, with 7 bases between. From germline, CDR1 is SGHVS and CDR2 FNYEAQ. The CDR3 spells CASSLSPPGELFF. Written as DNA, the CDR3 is TGTGCCAGCAGCTTATCTCCTCCCGGGGAGCTGTTTTTT.

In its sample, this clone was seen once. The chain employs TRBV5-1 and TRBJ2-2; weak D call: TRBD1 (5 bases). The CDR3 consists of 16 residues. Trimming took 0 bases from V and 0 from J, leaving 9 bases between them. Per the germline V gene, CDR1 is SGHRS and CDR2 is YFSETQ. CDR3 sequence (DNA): TGCGCCAGCAGCTTGGATCAACAGGCGAACACCGGGGAGCTGTTTTTT. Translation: CASSLDQQANTGELFF.

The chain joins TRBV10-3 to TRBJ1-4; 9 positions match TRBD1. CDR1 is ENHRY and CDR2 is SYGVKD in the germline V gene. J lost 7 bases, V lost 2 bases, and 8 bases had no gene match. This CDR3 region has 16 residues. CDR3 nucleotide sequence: TGTGCCATCAGTGAGATGATCGGGACAGGGCCTGAAAAACTGTTTTTT. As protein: CAISEMIGTGPEKLFF.

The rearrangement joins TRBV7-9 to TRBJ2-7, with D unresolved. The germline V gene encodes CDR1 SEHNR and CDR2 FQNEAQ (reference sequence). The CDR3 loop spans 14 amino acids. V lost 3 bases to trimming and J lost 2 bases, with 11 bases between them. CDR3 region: CASSFAGLPYEQYF. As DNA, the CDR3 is TGTGCCAGCAGCTTTGCCGGGCTCCCCTACGAGCAGTACTTC.

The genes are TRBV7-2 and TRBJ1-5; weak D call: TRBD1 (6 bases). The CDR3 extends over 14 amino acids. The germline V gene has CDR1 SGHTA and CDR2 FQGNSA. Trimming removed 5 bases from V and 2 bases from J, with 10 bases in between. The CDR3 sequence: CASSNRDGNQPQHF. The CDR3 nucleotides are TGTGCCAGCAGCAACAGGGATGGCAATCAGCCCCAGCATTTT.

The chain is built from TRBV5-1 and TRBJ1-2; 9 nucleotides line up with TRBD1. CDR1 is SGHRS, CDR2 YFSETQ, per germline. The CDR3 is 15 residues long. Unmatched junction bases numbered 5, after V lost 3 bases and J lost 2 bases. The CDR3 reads CASSWTGQGNYGYTF. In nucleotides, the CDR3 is TGCGCCAGCAGCTGGACGGGACAGGGAAACTATGGCTACACCTTC.

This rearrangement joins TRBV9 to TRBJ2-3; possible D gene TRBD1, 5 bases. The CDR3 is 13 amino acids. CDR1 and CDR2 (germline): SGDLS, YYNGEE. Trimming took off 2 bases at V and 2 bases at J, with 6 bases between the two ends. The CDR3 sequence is CASSVGPTDTQYF. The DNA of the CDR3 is TGTGCCAGCAGCGTGGGGCCCACAGATACGCAGTATTTT.

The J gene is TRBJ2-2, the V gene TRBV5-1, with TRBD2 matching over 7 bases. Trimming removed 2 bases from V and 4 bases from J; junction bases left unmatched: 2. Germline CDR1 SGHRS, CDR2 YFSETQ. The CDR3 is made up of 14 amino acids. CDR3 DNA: TGCGCCAGCAGCTTCAGGGAGGGCACCGGGGAGCTGTTTTTT. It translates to CASSFREGTGELFF.

CDR3 in amino acids: CASSESRVGDQPQHF. The CDR3 DNA sequence: TGCGCCAGCAGTGAGTCAAGGGTAGGAGATCAGCCCCAGCATTTT. The chain combines TRBV10-2 with TRBJ1-5; D is ambiguous. Germline CDR1 and CDR2: WSHSY and SAAADI. V was cut by 0 bases and J by 5 bases, with 11 bases left in between. The CDR3 is 15 residues long.

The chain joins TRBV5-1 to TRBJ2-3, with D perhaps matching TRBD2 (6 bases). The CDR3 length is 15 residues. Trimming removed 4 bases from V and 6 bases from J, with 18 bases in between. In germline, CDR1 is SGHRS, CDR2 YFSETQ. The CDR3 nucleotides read TGCGCCAGCAGCACGGCCCCTCCGGGGGTGGATACGCAGTATTTT. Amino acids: CASSTAPPGVDTQYF. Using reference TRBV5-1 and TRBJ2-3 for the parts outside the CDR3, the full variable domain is KAGVTQTPRYLIKTRGQQVTLSCSPISGHRSVSWYQQTPGQGLQFLFEYFSETQRNKGNFPGRFSGRQFSNSRSEMNVSTLELGDSALYLCASSTAPPGVDTQYFGPGTRLTVL.

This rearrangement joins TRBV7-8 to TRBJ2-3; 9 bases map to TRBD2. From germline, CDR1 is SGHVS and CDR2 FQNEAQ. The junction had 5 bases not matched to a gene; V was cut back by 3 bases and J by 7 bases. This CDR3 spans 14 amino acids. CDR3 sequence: CASSFGGGAHTQYF. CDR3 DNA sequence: TGTGCCAGCAGCTTTGGCGGGGGGGCCCATACGCAGTATTTT.

Here the CDR3 DNA reads TGCGCCAGCAGCCTTAGCGGGGAGGACCACGAGCAGTACTTC. Translating it yields CASSLSGEDHEQYF. The genes are TRBV5-1 and TRBJ2-7; 8 bases match TRBD2. Germline V gene data show CDR1 as SGHRS and CDR2 as YFSETQ. The length of the CDR3 is 14 residues. The trim removed 4 bases at V and 5 bases at J, leaving 8 bases unmatched.

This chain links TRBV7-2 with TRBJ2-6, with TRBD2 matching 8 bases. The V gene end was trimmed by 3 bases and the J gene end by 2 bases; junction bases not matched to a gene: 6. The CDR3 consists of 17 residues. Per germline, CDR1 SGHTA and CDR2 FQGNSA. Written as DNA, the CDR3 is TGTGCCAGCAGCTTGACGGGGGGGCTTCCTGGGGCCAACGTCCTGACTTTC. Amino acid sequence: CASSLTGGLPGANVLTF.

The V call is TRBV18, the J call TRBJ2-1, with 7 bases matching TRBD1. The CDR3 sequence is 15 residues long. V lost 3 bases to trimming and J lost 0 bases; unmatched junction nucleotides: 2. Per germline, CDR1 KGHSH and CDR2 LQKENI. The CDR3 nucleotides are TGTGCCAGCTCACCGGACAGGAGCTCCTACAATGAGCAGTTCTTC. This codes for CASSPDRSSYNEQFF. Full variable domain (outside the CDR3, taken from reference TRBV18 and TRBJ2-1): NAGVMQNPRHLVRRRGQEARLRCSPMKGHSHVYWYRQLPEEGLKFMVYLQKENIIDESGMPKERFSAEFPKEGPSILRIQQVVRGDSAAYFCASSPDRSSYNEQFFGPGTRLTVL.